This T cell receptor beta chain emerged from a study of blood T cell repertoires in COVID-19. About the research overall: Samples of COVID-19 (acute and convalescent) were obtained from the United States, Italy and Spain.

Original analysis: Estimated nucleated cell counts came from reference gene primer amplification. Repertoires were generated with immunoSEQ multiplex PCR, while TCRdb's copy carries only in-frame clones and drops some. V, J and clone size reflect that table, while D and trimming were determined from the DNA. This sample has 55,000 to 75,000 clones, with about 81% found just once. Germline V lookup: CDR1 KGHSH, CDR2 LQKENI. V was trimmed by 4 bases and J by 7 bases, leaving 11 bases between them. This CDR3 contains 14 residues. The sequencing input was peripheral blood. The sequence was collected from a human donor in a cohort sampled during active COVID-19. The J gene is TRBJ1-6, the V gene TRBV18; D may be TRBD1 (6 bases). The CDR3 spells CASSQDRINSPLHF. The CDR3 region has the DNA TGTGCCAGCTCACAGGACAGAATAAATTCACCCCTCCACTTT.